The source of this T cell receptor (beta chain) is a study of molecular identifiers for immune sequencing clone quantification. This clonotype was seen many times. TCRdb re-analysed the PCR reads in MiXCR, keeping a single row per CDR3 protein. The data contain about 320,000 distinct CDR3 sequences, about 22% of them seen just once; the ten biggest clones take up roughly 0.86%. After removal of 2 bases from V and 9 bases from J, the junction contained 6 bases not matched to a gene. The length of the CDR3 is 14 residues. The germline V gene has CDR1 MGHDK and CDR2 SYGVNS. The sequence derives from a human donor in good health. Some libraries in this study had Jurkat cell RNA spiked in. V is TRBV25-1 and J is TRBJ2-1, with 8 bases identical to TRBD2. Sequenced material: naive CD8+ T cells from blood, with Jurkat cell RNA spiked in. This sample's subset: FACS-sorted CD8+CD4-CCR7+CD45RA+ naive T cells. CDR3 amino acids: CASSEDGRGVEQFF. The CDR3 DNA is TGTGCCAGCAGTGAAGACGGGAGGGGGGTTGAGCAGTTCTTC.